The clone carrying this T cell receptor (beta chain) is medium-sized. As yet, its antigen is unknown. This sample was taken from a study of T cell repertoires in aging, cancer and after chemotherapy. Across the study: Paired samples before and after chemotherapy came from chronic lymphocytic leukemia patients on fludarabine- or bendamustine-based regimens. General study points: In each cancer cohort, median generation probability increased across chemotherapy, suggesting thymic output rebounded.

Germline V lookup: CDR1 MNHEY, CDR2 SVGEGT. This CDR3 is built from 16 residues. V was pared by 2 bases and J by 7 bases, with 18 bases between. The template was genomic DNA from peripheral blood, not RNA. Multiplex touch-down PCR with TRB-A/B primers amplified rearranged V-D-J TRB sequences. MiXCR, applied by TCRdb to the multiplex PCR reads, yields one record per CDR3 protein. The sample records 5,000 to 7,500 distinct CDR3 sequences, 25% to 35% being singletons. The TCR was taken from a human donor with a blood cancer. The chain employs TRBV6-2 or TRBV6-3 and TRBJ2-1; the D gene is possibly TRBD1 (6 bases). Sequenced: blood. The CDR3 region has the DNA TGTGCCAGCAGTTACATCGTCTGGGGACATGAAAATGAGCAGTTCTTC. Its translation: CASSYIVWGHENEQFF.